Below, 26 T cell receptor beta chains from the same sample are listed, as sequenced in a study. TCRdb re-called the 5' RACE reads through MiXCR, storing one row per CDR3 protein. Of roughly 8,500 distinct CDR3 sequences in the sample, 40% to 50% were seen once. Cells sorted as Tregs were CD4+, CD25+ and CD127-/low. Sequences were obtained from Tregs sorted from a lymph node. The source is a female donor with breast cancer.

On this clonotype itself: One end of the junction fails to match germline, which may point to a read error. The gene calls are TRBV4-1 and TRBJ2-5; D might be TRBD1 (6 bases). The CDR3 is 15 residues long. Germline CDR1 is MGHRA and CDR2 is YSYEKL. The CDR3 protein is CARSQRDQGSGTQYF. Written as DNA, the CDR3 is TGCGCCCGCAGCCAGAGGGACCAGGGGTCGGGGACCCAGTACTTC.

The chain uses TRBV3-1 and TRBJ2-1; possibly TRBD1 or TRBD2 for D (5 bases each). This CDR3 contains 16 residues. The germline gives CDR1 LGHDT, CDR2 YNNKEL (reference sequence). The V gene lost 4 bases and the J gene lost 5 bases, with 18 bases spanning the gap. This chain's CDR3 is CASSPFPGEGHNEQFF. In DNA form, the CDR3 reads TGTGCCAGCAGCCCATTCCCTGGCGAGGGACACAATGAGCAGTTCTTC.

This chain links TRBV7-6 with TRBJ1-1; D not certain. Germline V CDR1 and CDR2: SGHVS, FNYEAQ. The CDR3 sequence is 15 residues long. V shed 1 base and J shed 4 bases, with 13 bases lying between them. This CDR3 reads CASSLVQVTGTEAFF. The DNA of the CDR3 is TGTGCCAGCAGCTTAGTTCAGGTAACGGGCACTGAAGCTTTCTTT.

The V and J genes are TRBV7-8 and TRBJ1-5; D gene unclear. Germline V gene data show CDR1 as SGHVS and CDR2 as FQNEAQ. The V and J ends lost 5 bases and 0 bases respectively, with 20 bases between them. CDR3 length: 18 residues. DNA of the CDR3: TGTGCCAGCAGCCCCCATTACATAGACTGGGGTAGCAATCAGCCCCAGCATTTT. This encodes CASSPHYIDWGSNQPQHF.

The chain carries TRBV27 and TRBJ2-7; 7 nucleotides agree with TRBD2. After removal of 5 bases from V and 2 bases from J, the junction contained 9 bases not matched to a gene. The length of the CDR3 is 15 residues. CDR1 MNHEY and CDR2 SMNVEV come from the germline V gene (reference sequence). The CDR3 is CASSPQSGAAYEQYF. The CDR3 nucleotides read TGTGCCAGCAGTCCGCAGAGCGGGGCCGCCTACGAGCAGTACTTC.

This rearrangement joins TRBV21-1 to TRBJ1-2. TRBV21-1 is shown as a pseudogene. The CDR3 extends over 14 amino acids. CDR3 sequence: CASSKVRPEDGYTF. The CDR3 bases are TGTGCCAGCAGCAAAGTTCGGCCGGAGGATGGCTACACCTTC.

V and J are TRBV5-1 and TRBJ2-1; 12 bases map to TRBD2. CDR1 is SGHRS and CDR2 is YFSETQ in the germline V gene. The V and J ends lost 4 bases and 10 bases, in that order; junction bases with no gene match: 6. This CDR3 has 14 residues. DNA for the CDR3: TGCGCCAGCAGCATCCTAGCGGGAGGGCACGAGCAGTTCTTC. This translates into CASSILAGGHEQFF. The variable domain in full, completed from reference TRBV5-1 and TRBJ2-1, reads KAGVTQTPRYLIKTRGQQVTLSCSPISGHRSVSWYQQTPGQGLQFLFEYFSETQRNKGNFPGRFSGRQFSNSRSEMNVSTLELGDSALYLCASSILAGGHEQFFGPGTRLTVL.

In this sample, this clonotype turned up a few times. The rearrangement uses TRBV24-1 and TRBJ2-3; 9 bases fit TRBD1. This CDR3 comprises 16 residues. In germline, CDR1 is KGHDR, CDR2 SFDVKD. J gave up 3 bases and V 4 bases, and 7 bases lay outside the gene matches. CDR3 amino acids: CATSDEPGQGTDTQYF. The CDR3 DNA is TGTGCCACCAGTGACGAACCGGGACAGGGAACAGATACGCAGTATTTT.

This clonotype came up a few times. The chain joins TRBV10-2 to TRBJ1-2, with 11 bases aligning to TRBD1. V gave up 6 bases and J gave up 5 bases; unmatched junction bases: 11. This CDR3 contains 16 residues. Per the germline V gene, CDR1 is WSHSY and CDR2 is SAAADI. CDR3 sequence: CASSRDRGSDHYGYTF. CDR3 DNA sequence: TGCGCCAGCAGCCGGGACAGGGGGTCCGACCATTATGGCTACACCTTC.

The J gene is TRBJ2-5, the V gene TRBV7-3; a weak D match, TRBD2 (7 bases). Germline loops: CDR1 SGHTA, CDR2 FQGTGA. Between the trimmed V and J ends, which lost 5 bases and 5 bases, there was a span of 18 bases. This CDR3 is 15 amino acids long. As DNA, the CDR3 is TGTGCCAGCAGCCCCATTGGGGGAGGGGGGGAGACCCAGTACTTC. Translated, it gives CASSPIGGGGETQYF.

CDR3: CASSPFNSGANVLTF. Here the CDR3 DNA reads TGTGCCAGCAGCCCCTTTAACTCTGGGGCCAACGTCCTGACTTTC. The chain links TRBV9 to TRBJ2-6; no firm D call. This CDR3 spans 15 amino acids. V was shortened by 4 bases and J by 0 bases, with 8 bases between the two germline ends. Germline V gives CDR1 SGDLS, CDR2 YYNGEE. The full variable domain, in which reference TRBV9 and TRBJ2-6 provide the parts outside the CDR3, is DSGVTQTPKHLITATGQRVTLRCSPRSGDLSVYWYQQSLDQGLQFLIQYYNGEERAKGNILERFSAQQFPDLHSELNLSSLELGDSALYFCASSPFNSGANVLTFGAGSRLTVL.

The chain joins TRBV7-2 to TRBJ2-1; D possibly corresponds to TRBD1 (5 bases). This CDR3 is built from 14 residues. Germline CDR1 is SGHTA and CDR2 is FQGNSA. Trimming removed 2 bases at V and 2 bases at J, with 7 bases between. The CDR3 region is CASSLKQAYNEQFF. The CDR3 bases are TGTGCCAGCAGCTTAAAACAGGCCTACAATGAGCAGTTCTTC. Combining the CDR3 with reference TRBV7-2 and TRBJ2-1 gives the whole variable domain GAGVSQSPSNKVTEKGKDVELRCDPISGHTALYWYRQSLGQGLEFLIYFQGNSAPDKSGLPSDRFSAERTGGSVSTLTIQRTQQEDSAVYLCASSLKQAYNEQFFGPGTRLTVL.

CDR3 coding DNA: TGCAGTGCTAGACAAGGGGGCGCAGGGCAGCCCCAGCATTTT. Its protein is CSARQGGAGQPQHF. The chain employs TRBV20-1 and TRBJ1-5; 7 bases agree with TRBD1. The germline gives CDR1 DFQATT, CDR2 SNEGSKA (reference sequence). With V trimmed by 2 bases and J by 7 bases, 8 bases remained unmatched. The CDR3 loop spans 14 amino acids.

This CDR3 reads CSAGGYEQYF. The CDR3 DNA follows: TGCAGCGCCGGGGGGTACGAGCAGTACTTC. The V and J genes are TRBV29-1 and TRBJ2-7; TRBD2 matches at 7 bases. This CDR3 comprises 10 residues. Trimming cost V 7 bases and J 4 bases; bases outside gene matches: 1. Germline V lookup: CDR1 SQVTM, CDR2 ANQGSEA.

The chain has TRBV4-1 and TRBJ2-7; D might be TRBD2 (5 bases). Germline V gene data show CDR1 as MGHRA and CDR2 as YSYEKL. CDR3 size: 19 residues. The V gene lost 0 bases and the J gene lost 3 bases, with 24 bases spanning the gap. CDR3 loop: CASSQDLEGATFGSYEQYF. CDR3 in DNA: TGCGCCAGCAGCCAAGATCTTGAGGGCGCCACTTTCGGAAGCTACGAGCAGTACTTC.

The rearrangement links TRBV29-1 to TRBJ1-1, with 11 bases aligning to TRBD1. In germline, CDR1 is SQVTM, CDR2 ANQGSEA. The V gene end was trimmed by 3 bases and the J gene end by 0 bases; junction bases not matched to a gene: 12. The CDR3 runs to 18 residues. The CDR3 loop is CSVDATDRGQAVNTEAFF. The CDR3 DNA sequence: TGCAGCGTTGATGCAACGGACAGGGGGCAAGCGGTGAACACTGAAGCTTTCTTT.

In its sample, this clonotype is medium-sized. The chain combines TRBV29-1 with TRBJ1-1; 7 bases line up with TRBD1. CDR1 SQVTM and CDR2 ANQGSEA come from the germline V gene. V lost 2 bases, J lost 4 bases, and 7 bases stayed unmatched. This CDR3 region has 14 residues. The CDR3 coding sequence is TGCAGCGTTGAAAGGGACAGAAAAGTCACTGAAGCTTTCTTT. Translating it yields CSVERDRKVTEAFF.

This sequence joins TRBV27 and TRBJ2-5; D is undetermined. The V end was cut by 6 bases, the J end by 2 bases, with 10 bases between. CDR3 length equals 13 residues. In germline, CDR1 is MNHEY, CDR2 SMNVEV (reference sequence). The CDR3 spells CASRTENQETQYF. The DNA of the CDR3 is TGTGCCAGCAGAACAGAGAATCAAGAGACCCAGTACTTC.

A few counts support this clonotype. The chain is built from TRBV6-1 and TRBJ1-2, with D perhaps matching TRBD1 (6 bases). The V gene lost 7 bases and the J gene lost 2 bases, with 14 bases spanning the gap. CDR1 and CDR2 (germline): MNHNS, SASEGT. CDR3 length equals 14 residues. This CDR3 reads CASTKDRQNYGYTF. DNA of the CDR3: TGTGCCAGCACCAAGGACAGACAGAACTATGGCTACACCTTC.

The chain uses TRBV6-1 and TRBJ2-1, with D possibly being TRBD2 (6 bases). The germline V and J ends were trimmed by 4 bases and 2 bases, with 21 bases remaining between them. The CDR3 consists of 18 residues. The germline V gene encodes CDR1 MNHNS and CDR2 SASEGT. CDR3 nucleotides: TGTGCCAGCAGTGGTGGGGGGTCGGGCACCCACCCCTACAATGAGCAGTTCTTC. Its translation: CASSGGGSGTHPYNEQFF.

The genes are TRBV27 and TRBJ2-7; D not resolved. Germline V gene data show CDR1 as MNHEY and CDR2 as SMNVEV (reference sequence). Deletions cut 3 bases from V and 3 bases from J, with 9 bases between. The CDR3 sequence is 13 residues long. The CDR3, as DNA: TGTGCCAGCAGTTTTCGGATGCTCTACGAGCAGTACTTC. Translation gives CASSFRMLYEQYF.

This clonotype appeared once. V and J are TRBV5-6 and TRBJ1-2, with D possibly matching TRBD1 (5 bases). This CDR3 is 16 amino acids long. Trimming removed 1 base from V and 2 bases from J, with 15 bases in between. Germline V gene sequence: CDR1 SGHDT, CDR2 YYEEEE. CDR3 in DNA: TGTGCCAGCAGCTTGTGGGGCAGCAGTATGAACTATGGCTACACCTTC. It is translated as CASSLWGSSMNYGYTF.

This chain joins TRBV15 and TRBJ2-1; 7 nucleotides line up with TRBD1. The V gene end was trimmed by 5 bases and the J gene end by 6 bases; junction bases not matched to a gene: 10. Germline V lookup: CDR1 LNHNV, CDR2 YYDKDF (reference sequence). This CDR3 has 15 residues. CDR3 amino acids: CATSGWDSRSNEQFF. The DNA for the CDR3 is TGTGCCACCAGCGGGTGGGACAGCCGTTCCAATGAGCAGTTCTTC.

This clonotype was counted between two and nine times. The chain couples TRBV19 to TRBJ1-1; D remains unclear. The ends were cut back, 4 bases at V and 4 bases at J, with 13 bases in the middle. Germline V lookup: CDR1 LNHDA, CDR2 SQIVND (reference sequence). CDR3 length: 14 amino acids. DNA for the CDR3: TGTGCCAGTAGTACACGGACGTTGGGCACTGAAGCTTTCTTT. Translating it yields CASSTRTLGTEAFF.

The V call is TRBV27, the J call TRBJ1-6, with a weak D call TRBD1 (6 bases). The CDR3 extends over 16 amino acids. V dropped 6 bases and J dropped 7 bases, with 19 bases sitting between them. Germline assignment: CDR1 MNHEY and CDR2 SMNVEV (reference sequence). CDR3 nucleotides: TGTGCCAGCAGCACAGGGACCAACCGTCGCAATTCACCCCTCCACTTT. Its protein is CASSTGTNRRNSPLHF.

This clonotype was recorded once. The chain employs TRBV29-1 and TRBJ2-7; 7 bases agree with TRBD1. The CDR3 totals 12 residues. The V and J ends lost 3 bases and 4 bases, in that order; junction bases with no gene match: 3. Germline V lookup: CDR1 SQVTM, CDR2 ANQGSEA. CDR3 region: CSVEDRLYEQYF. As DNA, the CDR3 is TGCAGCGTTGAGGACAGGTTGTACGAGCAGTACTTC.